The T cell receptor (beta chain) under discussion was sequenced for a study of T-cell memory formation after mild COVID-19. This clonotype came up a few times. TCRdb redid the calling of the 5' RACE reads with MiXCR, one entry per CDR3 protein. The table records fewer than 140,000 distinct CDR3 sequences, 9.5% to 15% of them present only once. The CDR3 consists of 16 residues. Trimming removed 4 bases from V and 0 bases from J; junction bases left unmatched: 6. Germline V gene data show CDR1 as LNHDA and CDR2 as SQIVND (reference sequence). The receptor comes from an adult woman who had mild COVID-19 (a few samples of this study predate the infection). Cell type and time point are not known. The genes are TRBV19 and TRBJ2-1; 7 positions agree with TRBD2. Sequencing was performed on PBMCs or a T cell subset sorted from them (not recorded which). CDR3 DNA: TGTGCCAGTAGTACAGGCTGGACTAGCTCCTACAATGAGCAGTTCTTC. This gives the protein CASSTGWTSSYNEQFF.